This T cell receptor (beta chain) derives from a study of cytomegalovirus exposure and HLA in healthy donors. The overall study: From some 190 million T cells, an earlier analysis saw 90 million to 130 million unique TCR beta sequences. Regarding the study as a whole: The analysis excluded some indistinguishable V segments, including TRBV6-2 and TRBV6-3. Among TCR beta chains of equal frequency, HLA-associated ones were more clonally expanded in a later analysis.

Concerning this clone itself: Its antigen is still unknown.

V gave up 4 bases and J gave up 5 bases, with 11 bases separating them. CDR3 length: 13 amino acids. The germline V gene has CDR1 ENHRY and CDR2 SYGVKD. The PCR was carried out with 60 Vbeta primers and 13 Jbeta primers. Here immunoSEQ multiplex PCR was the method, and the copy in TCRdb shows in-frame clones only, minus some. The listing records tens of thousands of clones. The chain employs TRBV10-3 and TRBJ2-5; unclear D gene. The sequenced sample was PBMCs. The TCR sequence derives from a woman aged 25 to 39 in good health and CMV-seronegative. The CDR3 nucleotides read TGTGCCATCAGTGTAGCAGCTCCGGAGACCCAGTACTTC. Translation: CAISVAAPETQYF.